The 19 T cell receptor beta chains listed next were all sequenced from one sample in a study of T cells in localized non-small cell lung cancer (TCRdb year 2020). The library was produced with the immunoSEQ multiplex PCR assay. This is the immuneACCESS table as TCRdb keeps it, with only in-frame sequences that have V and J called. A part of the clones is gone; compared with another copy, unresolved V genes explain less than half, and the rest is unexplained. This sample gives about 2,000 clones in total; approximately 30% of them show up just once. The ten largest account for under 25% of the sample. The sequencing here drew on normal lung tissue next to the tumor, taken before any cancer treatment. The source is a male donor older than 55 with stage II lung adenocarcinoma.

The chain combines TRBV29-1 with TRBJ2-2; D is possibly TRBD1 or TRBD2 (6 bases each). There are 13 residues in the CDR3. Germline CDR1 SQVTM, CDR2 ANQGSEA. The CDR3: CSGGGADTGELFF. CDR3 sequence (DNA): TGCAGTGGAGGGGGTGCGGACACCGGGGAGCTGTTTTTT.

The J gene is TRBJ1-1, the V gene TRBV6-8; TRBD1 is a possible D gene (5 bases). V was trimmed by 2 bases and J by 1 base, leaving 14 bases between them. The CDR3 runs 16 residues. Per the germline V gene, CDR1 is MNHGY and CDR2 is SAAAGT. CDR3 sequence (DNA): TGTGCCAGCAGTTACGACCGGGACGACTCGAACACTGAAGCTTTCTTT. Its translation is CASSYDRDDSNTEAFF.

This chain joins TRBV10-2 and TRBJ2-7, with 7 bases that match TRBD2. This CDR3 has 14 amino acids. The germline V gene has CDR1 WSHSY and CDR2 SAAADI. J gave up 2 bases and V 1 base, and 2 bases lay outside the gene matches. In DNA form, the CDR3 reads TGCGCCAGCAGTGAGTGGGGAGGGACCTACGAGCAGTACTTC. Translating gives CASSEWGGTYEQYF.

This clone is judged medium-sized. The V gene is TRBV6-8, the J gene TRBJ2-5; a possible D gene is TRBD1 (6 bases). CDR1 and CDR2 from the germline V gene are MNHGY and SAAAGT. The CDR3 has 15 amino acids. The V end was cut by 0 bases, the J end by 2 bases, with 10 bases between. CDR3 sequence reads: CASSYSVRGQETQYF. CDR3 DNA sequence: TGTGCCAGCAGTTACTCCGTCAGGGGTCAAGAGACCCAGTACTTC.

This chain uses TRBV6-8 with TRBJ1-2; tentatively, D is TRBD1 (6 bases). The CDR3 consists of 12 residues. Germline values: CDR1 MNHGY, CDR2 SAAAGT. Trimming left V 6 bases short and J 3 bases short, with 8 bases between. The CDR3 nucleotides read TGTGCCAGCAGGGCAGGGGACTATGGCTACACCTTC. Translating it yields CASRAGDYGYTF.

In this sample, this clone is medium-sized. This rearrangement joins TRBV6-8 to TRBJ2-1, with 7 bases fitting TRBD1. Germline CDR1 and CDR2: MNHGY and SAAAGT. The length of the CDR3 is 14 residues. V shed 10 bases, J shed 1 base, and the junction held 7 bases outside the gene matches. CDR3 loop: CAIRLGQSYNEQFF. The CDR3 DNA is TGTGCCATCAGGTTGGGACAGTCCTACAATGAGCAGTTCTTC.

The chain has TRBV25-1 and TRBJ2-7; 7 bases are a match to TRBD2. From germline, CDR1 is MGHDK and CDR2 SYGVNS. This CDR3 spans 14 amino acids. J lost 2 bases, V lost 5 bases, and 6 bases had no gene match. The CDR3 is CASSKDGGTYEQYF. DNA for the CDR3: TGTGCCAGCAGTAAGGACGGGGGGACCTACGAGCAGTACTTC.

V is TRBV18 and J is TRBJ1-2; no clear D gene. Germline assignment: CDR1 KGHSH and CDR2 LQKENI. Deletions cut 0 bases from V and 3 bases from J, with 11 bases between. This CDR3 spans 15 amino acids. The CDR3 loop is CASSPPKVIYYGYTF. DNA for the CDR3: TGTGCCAGCTCACCACCGAAAGTAATATACTATGGCTACACCTTC.

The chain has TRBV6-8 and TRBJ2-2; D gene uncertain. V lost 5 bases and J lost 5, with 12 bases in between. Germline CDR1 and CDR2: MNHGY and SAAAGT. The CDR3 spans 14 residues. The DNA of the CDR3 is TGTGCCAGCAGTATGACACGGTTTACCGGGGAGCTGTTTTTT. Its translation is CASSMTRFTGELFF.

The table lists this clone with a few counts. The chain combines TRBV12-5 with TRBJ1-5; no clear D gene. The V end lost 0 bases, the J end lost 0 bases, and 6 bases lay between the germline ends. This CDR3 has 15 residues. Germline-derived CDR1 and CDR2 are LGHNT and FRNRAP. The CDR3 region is CASGLVQDSNQPQHF. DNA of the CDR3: TGTGCTAGTGGTTTGGTCCAAGATAGCAATCAGCCCCAGCATTTT.

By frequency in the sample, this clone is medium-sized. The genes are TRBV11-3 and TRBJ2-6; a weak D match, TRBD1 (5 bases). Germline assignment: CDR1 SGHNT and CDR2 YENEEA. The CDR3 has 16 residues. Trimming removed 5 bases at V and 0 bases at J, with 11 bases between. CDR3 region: CASSPRQSSGANVLTF. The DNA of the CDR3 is TGTGCCAGCAGCCCTAGACAGAGCTCTGGGGCCAACGTCCTGACTTTC.

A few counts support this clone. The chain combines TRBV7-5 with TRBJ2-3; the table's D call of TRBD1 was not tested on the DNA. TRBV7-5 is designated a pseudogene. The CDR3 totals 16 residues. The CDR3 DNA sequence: TGTGCCAGCAGCTCGATAAGACAGGGGGGCACAGATACGCAGTATTTT. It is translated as CASSSIRQGGTDTQYF.

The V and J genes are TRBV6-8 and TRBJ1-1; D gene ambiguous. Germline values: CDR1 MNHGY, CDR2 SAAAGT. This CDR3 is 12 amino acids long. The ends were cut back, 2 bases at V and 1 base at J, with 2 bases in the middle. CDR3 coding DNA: TGTGCCAGCAGTTACAGGAACACTGAAGCTTTCTTT. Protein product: CASSYRNTEAFF.

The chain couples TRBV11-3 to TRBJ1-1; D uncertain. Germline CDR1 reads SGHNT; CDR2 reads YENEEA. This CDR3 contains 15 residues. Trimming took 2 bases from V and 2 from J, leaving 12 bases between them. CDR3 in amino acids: CASSLNPRSNTEAFF. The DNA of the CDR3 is TGTGCCAGCAGCTTAAACCCAAGGTCAAACACTGAAGCTTTCTTT.

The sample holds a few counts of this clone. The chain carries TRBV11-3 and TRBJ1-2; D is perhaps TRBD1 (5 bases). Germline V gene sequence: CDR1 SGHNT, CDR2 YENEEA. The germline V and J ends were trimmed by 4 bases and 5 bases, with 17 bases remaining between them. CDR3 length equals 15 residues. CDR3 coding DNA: TGTGCCAGCAGCTCAAGGGACCTTGGTCTGTATGGCTACACCTTC. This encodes CASSSRDLGLYGYTF.

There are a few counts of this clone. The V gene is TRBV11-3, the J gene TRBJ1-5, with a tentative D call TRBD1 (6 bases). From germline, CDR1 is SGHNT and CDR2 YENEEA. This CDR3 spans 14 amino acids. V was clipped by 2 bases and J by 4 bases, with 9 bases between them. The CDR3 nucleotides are TGTGCCAGCAGCTTACGGGGGCGGAATCAGCCCCAGCATTTT. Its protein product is CASSLRGRNQPQHF.

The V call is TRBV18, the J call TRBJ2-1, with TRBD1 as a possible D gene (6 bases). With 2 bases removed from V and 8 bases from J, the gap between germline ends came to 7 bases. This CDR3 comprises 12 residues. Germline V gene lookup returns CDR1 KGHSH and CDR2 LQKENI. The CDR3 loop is CASSPGGDEQFF. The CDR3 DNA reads TGTGCCAGCTCACCAGGGGGCGATGAGCAGTTCTTC.

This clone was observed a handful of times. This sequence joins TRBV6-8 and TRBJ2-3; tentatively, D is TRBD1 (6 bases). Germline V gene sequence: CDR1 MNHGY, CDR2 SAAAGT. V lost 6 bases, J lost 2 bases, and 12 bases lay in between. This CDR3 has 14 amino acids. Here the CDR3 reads CASSRTVLTDTQYF. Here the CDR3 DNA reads TGTGCCAGCAGCCGGACAGTCCTCACAGATACGCAGTATTTT.

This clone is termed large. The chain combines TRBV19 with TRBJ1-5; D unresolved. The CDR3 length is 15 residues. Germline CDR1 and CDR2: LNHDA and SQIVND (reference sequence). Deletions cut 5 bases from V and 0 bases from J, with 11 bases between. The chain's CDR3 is CASSPSRDSNQPQHF. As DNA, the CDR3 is TGTGCCAGTAGTCCTTCTCGCGATAGCAATCAGCCCCAGCATTTT.